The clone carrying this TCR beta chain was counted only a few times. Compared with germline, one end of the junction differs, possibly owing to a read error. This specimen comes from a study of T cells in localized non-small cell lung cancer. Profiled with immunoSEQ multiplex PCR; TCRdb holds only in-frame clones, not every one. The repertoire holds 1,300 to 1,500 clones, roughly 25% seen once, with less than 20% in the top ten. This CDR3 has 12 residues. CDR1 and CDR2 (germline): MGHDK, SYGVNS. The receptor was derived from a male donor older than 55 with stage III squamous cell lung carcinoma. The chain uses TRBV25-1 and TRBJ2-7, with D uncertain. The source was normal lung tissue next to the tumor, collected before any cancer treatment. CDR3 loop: CASNEGTYEQYF. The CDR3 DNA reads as TGTGCCAGCAATGAAGGGACCTACGAGCAGTACTTC.